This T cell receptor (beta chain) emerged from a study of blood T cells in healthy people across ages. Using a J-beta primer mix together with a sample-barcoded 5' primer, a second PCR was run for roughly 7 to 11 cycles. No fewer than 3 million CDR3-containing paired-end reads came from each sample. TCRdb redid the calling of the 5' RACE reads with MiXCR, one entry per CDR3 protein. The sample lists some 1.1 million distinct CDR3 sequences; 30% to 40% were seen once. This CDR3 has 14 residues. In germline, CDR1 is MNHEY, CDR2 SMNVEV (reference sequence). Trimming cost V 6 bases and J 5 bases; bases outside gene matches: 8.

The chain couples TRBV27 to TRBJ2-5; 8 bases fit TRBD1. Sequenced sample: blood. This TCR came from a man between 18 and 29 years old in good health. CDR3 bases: TGTGCCAGCAGGTTCAGGGGGCGCGTCGAGACCCAGTACTTC. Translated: CASRFRGRVETQYF.